Sequencing of this TCR beta chain was carried out in a study of blood T cell repertoires in COVID-19. This clone was found once. The authors' processing: Nucleated cell counts were estimated from reference gene primer amplification. This table comes from immunoSEQ multiplex PCR, and its TCRdb copy is limited to in-frame clones, with some not included. Clone size and V and J calls were adopted from that table, with D and trimming inferred from the DNA. The sample lists some 170,000 clones, around nine tenths occurring once. Those enrolled in Seattle joined during active infection and were followed longitudinally afterward. This clonotype originated in a woman between 65 and 79 years old with COVID-19, enrolled during active disease. The specimen sequenced was peripheral blood.

The DNA for the CDR3 is TGTGCCAGCAGCGTCGGGACAGTAAGCACCGGGGAGCTGTTTTTT. It is translated as CASSVGTVSTGELFF. The rearrangement joins TRBV7-9 to TRBJ2-2; TRBD1 matches at 7 bases. With 5 bases clipped from V and 4 bases from J, the junction kept 7 bases outside the gene matches. The length of the CDR3 is 15 residues. The germline gives CDR1 SEHNR, CDR2 FQNEAQ (reference sequence).